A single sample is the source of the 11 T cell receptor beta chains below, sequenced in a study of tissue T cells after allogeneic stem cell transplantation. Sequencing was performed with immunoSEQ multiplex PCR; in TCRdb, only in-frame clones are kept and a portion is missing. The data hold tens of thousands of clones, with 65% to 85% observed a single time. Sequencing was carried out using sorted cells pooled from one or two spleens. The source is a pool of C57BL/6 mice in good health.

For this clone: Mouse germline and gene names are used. The DNA read from the CDR3 is TGTGCCTGGAGTCTCACAGGCCTAAACACAGAAGTCTTC. Translation: CAWSLTGLNTEVF. The complete CDR3 sequence is CAWSLTGLNTEVFF. The chain links TRBV31 to TRBJ1-1; a possible D gene is TRBD1 (5 bases). The CDR3 goes on 1 residue after the read ends, and that part is filled in from the germline J gene. This CDR3 region has 14 residues. Germline CDR1 is GKSSPN and CDR2 is SITVG. The V end lost 0 bases, the J end lost 1 base, and 9 bases lay between the germline ends. The full variable domain, with the rest looked up from reference TRBV31 and TRBJ1-1, is AQTIHQWPVAEIKAVGSPLSLGCTIKGKSSPNLYWYWQATGGTLQQLFYSITVGQVESVVQLNLSASRPKDDQFILSTEKLLLSHSGFYLCAWSLTGLNTEVFFGKGTRLTVV.

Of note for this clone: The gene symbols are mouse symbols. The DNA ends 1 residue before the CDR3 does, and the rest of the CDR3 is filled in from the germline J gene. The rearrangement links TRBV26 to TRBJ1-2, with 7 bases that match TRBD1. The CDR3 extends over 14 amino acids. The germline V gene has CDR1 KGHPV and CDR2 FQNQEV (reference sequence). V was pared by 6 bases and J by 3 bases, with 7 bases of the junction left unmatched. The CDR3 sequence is CASRIQGRYSDYTF. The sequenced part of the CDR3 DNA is TGTGCCAGCAGGATACAGGGGAGGTACTCCGACTACACC.

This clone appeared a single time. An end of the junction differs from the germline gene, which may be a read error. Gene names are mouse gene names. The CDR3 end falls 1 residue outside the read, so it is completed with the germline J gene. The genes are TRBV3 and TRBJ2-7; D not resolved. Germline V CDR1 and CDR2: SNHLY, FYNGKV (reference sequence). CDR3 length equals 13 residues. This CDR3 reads CASSLTSSHEQYF. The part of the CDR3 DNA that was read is TGTGCCAGCAGCTTAACCAGCTCCCATGAACAGTAC.

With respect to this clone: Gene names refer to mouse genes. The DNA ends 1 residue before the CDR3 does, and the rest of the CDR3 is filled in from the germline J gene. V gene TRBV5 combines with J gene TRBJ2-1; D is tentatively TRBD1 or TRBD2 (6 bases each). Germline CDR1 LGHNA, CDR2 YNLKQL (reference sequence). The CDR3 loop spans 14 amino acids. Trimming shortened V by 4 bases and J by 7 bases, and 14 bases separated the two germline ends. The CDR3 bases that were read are TGTGCCAGCAGCCCCGCGGGGGCAGGGGCTGAGCAGTTC. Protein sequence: CASSPAGAGAEQF. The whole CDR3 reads CASSPAGAGAEQFF.

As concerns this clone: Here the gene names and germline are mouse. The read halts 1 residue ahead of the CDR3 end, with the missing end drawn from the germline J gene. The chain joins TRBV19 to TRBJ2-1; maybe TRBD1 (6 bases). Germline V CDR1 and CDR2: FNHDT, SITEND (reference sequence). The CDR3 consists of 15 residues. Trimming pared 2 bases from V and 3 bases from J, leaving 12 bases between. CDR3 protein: CASSIPRDIYAEQFF. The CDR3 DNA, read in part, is TGTGCCAGCAGTATTCCACGGGACATCTATGCTGAGCAGTTC.

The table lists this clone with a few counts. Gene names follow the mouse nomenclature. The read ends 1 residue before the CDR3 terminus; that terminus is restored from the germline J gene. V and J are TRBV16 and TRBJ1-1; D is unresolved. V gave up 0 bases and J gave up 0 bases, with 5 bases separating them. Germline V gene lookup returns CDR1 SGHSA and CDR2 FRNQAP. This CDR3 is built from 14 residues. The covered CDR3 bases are TGTGCAAGCAGCTTAGACCAGACAAACACAGAAGTCTTC. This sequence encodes CASSLDQTNTEVF. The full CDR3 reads CASSLDQTNTEVFF.

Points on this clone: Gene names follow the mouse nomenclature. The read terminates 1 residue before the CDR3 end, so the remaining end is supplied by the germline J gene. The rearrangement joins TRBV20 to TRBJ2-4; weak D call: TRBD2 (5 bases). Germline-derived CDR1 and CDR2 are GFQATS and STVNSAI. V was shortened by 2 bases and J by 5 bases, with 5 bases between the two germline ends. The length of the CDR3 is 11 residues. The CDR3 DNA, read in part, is TGTGGTGCTAGGACTGGAAACACCTTGTAC. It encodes CGARTGNTLY. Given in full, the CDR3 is CGARTGNTLYF.

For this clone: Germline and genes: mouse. CDR3 residues: CASRPGTGADTQYF. The DNA read from the CDR3 is TGTGCCAGCAGACCCGGGACAGGGGCGGACACCCAGTAC. V usage is TRBV13-3 and J usage is TRBJ2-5; TRBD1 agrees at 10 bases. The read terminates 1 residue before the CDR3 end, so the remaining end is supplied by the germline J gene. The CDR3 is 14 amino acids. Unmatched junction bases numbered 6, after V lost 5 bases and J lost 6 bases. CDR1 and CDR2 (germline): NNHDY, SYVADS.

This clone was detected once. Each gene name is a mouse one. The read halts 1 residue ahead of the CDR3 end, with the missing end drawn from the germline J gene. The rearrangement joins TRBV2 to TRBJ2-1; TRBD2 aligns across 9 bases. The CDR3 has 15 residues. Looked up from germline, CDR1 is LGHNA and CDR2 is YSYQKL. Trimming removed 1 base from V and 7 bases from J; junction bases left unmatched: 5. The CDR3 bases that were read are TGTGCCAGCAGCCAAGGACTGGGGGTGGGCGCTGAGCAGTTC. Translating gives CASSQGLGVGAEQF. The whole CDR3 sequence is CASSQGLGVGAEQFF.

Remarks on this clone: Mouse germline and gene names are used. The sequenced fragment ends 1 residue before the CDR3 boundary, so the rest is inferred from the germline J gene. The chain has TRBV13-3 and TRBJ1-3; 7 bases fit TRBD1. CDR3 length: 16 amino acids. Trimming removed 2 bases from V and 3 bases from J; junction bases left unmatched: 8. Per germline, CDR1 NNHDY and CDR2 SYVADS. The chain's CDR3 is CASSDVRGHGGNTLYF. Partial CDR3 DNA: TGTGCCAGCAGTGACGTGAGGGGGCACGGTGGAAATACGCTCTAT.

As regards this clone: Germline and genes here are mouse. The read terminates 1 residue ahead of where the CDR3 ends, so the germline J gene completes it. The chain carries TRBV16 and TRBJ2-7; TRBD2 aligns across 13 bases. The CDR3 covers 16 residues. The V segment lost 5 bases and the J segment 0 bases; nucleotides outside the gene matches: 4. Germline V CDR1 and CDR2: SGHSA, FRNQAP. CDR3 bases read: TGTGCAAGCAGCGGGGGGACTGGGGGGGTCTCCTATGAACAGTAC. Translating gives CASSGGTGGVSYEQY. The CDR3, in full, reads CASSGGTGGVSYEQYF.